This TCR beta chain was captured in a study of blood T cells in healthy people across ages. The CDR3 runs 15 residues. J lost 13 bases, V lost 3 bases, and 18 bases had no gene match. Germline CDR1 DFQATT, CDR2 SNEGSKA (reference sequence). Overall study findings and caveats: More naive CD4+ cells and higher diversity marked long-lived donors relative to aged donors. The CMV status of each donor remained undetermined, and this could have confounded shifts in expanded clonotypes.

Points on this clonotype: As yet, its antigen is unknown. This may be a read error, as it is one base from a much larger clone.

A second 7 to 11 cycle PCR used barcoded and J-beta primers. TCRdb re-called the 5' RACE reads through MiXCR, storing one row per CDR3 protein. The repertoire has around 1.7 million distinct CDR3 sequences, roughly 27% of them found once; the top ten carry about 7.7%. Sequenced sample: blood. This chain uses TRBV20-1 with TRBJ2-4, with TRBD2 matching over 7 bases. The origin of this receptor is a woman aged 30 to 39 in good health. CDR3 nucleotide sequence: TGCAGTGCTAGGCGCGGGGGAAGCTCCTACAATGAGCAGTACTTC. Protein: CSARRGGSSYNEQYF.